This record looks at one TCR beta chain sequence and its context. Its cognate antigen is unknown. Germline lookup yields CDR1 SGHNT and CDR2 YYREEE (reference sequence). The length of the CDR3 is 14 residues. Trimming cost V 7 bases and J 3 bases; bases outside gene matches: 6. The sample belongs to a study of response to subunit inactivated influenza vaccine. Study-wide points: It was the authors' suggestion that each seasonal influenza vaccination recruits few new T cells.

TCRdb re-derived calls from the RT-PCR reads in MiXCR, one entry per CDR3 protein. This table has roughly 190,000 distinct CDR3 sequences, around 14% appearing once. The origin of this receptor is a man aged 45-60 years who received an inactivated influenza vaccine. J is TRBJ2-1 and V is TRBV5-4; 8 nucleotides match TRBD1. The specimen was CD8+ T cells sorted from PBMCs, collected about 5 days after vaccination. The chain's CDR3 is CASSGTGVYNEQFF. CDR3 sequence (DNA): TGTGCCAGCTCCGGGACAGGAGTCTACAATGAGCAGTTCTTC.